This is a list of T cell receptor beta chains from one sample in a study of T cells in Graves' hyperthyroidism and ophthalmopathy. TCRdb re-analysed the multiplex PCR reads in MiXCR, keeping a single row per CDR3 protein. The sample gives roughly 500,000 distinct CDR3 sequences, 35% to 50% of which show up once; about 40% is in the top ten. The sequenced sample consisted of peripheral blood or thyroid tissue (not recorded which). The source is an adult woman with Graves' disease, either hyperthyroidism or ophthalmopathy (not recorded which). Both conserved end residues are part of each CDR3. A D gene is named only where the DNA matches it firmly. The size of a clone is reported for some rows only, either as once, few or many, or as a class for expanded clones.

d_gene,abundance,j_gene,v_gene,CDR3aa,CDR3nt
.,.,TRBJ1-3,TRBV10-3,CATNPTGDGNTIYF,TGTGCCACTAACCCAACAGGAGACGGAAACACCATATATTTT
.,.,TRBJ1-3,TRBV7-2,CASSLAHPGRSGNTIYF,TGTGCCAGCAGCTTAGCGCACCCAGGGCGCTCTGGAAACACCATATATTTT
.,.,TRBJ1-2,TRBV4-2,CASSRPTEVYYGYTF,TGTGCCAGCAGCCGCCCCACGGAGGTTTACTATGGCTACACCTTC
TRBD2,few,TRBJ2-5,TRBV10-3,CAISGGLAGDKTQYF,TGTGCCATCAGTGGGGGACTAGCGGGAGATAAGACCCAGTACTTC
TRBD2,.,TRBJ2-3,TRBV20-1,CSAHPRAGGTDTQYF,TGCAGTGCTCATCCCAGAGCGGGAGGCACAGATACGCAGTATTTT
TRBD1,.,TRBJ1-2,TRBV5-1,CASSLEGQGLNGYTF,TGCGCCAGCAGCTTGGAAGGACAGGGCCTAAATGGCTACACCTTC
.,.,TRBJ1-2,TRBV6-1,CASSPNTGSWGYTF,TGTGCCAGCAGCCCCAATACAGGGTCTTGGGGCTACACCTTC
.,.,TRBJ2-7,TRBV7-6,CASSRGRTTYEQYF,TGTGCCAGTAGTAGGGGACGGACGACCTACGAGCAGTACTTC
.,.,TRBJ2-5,TRBV28,CASRRGDSTAQGGTQYF,TGTGCCAGCAGGAGAGGAGATTCAACGGCTCAGGGAGGGACCCAGTACTTC
.,.,TRBJ1-3,TRBV29-1,CSVTAMSSGNTIYF,TGCAGCGTAACAGCGATGAGCTCTGGAAACACCATATATTTT
TRBD1,few,TRBJ1-2,TRBV7-9,CASSFTRDRGHGYTF,TGTGCCAGCAGCTTCACCCGGGACAGGGGGCATGGCTACACCTTC
TRBD1,.,TRBJ1-4,TRBV5-1,CASSLEGQNEKLFF,TGCGCCAGCAGCCTTGAGGGACAGAATGAGAAACTGTTTTTT